The next 21 T cell receptor beta chains were all read from a single sample in a study of tumor-infiltrating lymphocytes in primary liver carcinoma. Germline DNA was extracted alongside blood RNA, which was obtained from unsorted whole blood. Starting from approximately 470 ng of total RNA, TCR beta cDNA was produced with a primer in the constant region. Investigators got TCR beta libraries out of three nested multiplex PCR rounds, done with slightly modified ARM-PCR. Investigators reported that the first two PCR rounds, at roughly 11 cycles each, used TRBV1-TRBV30 forward primers with a C-beta reverse primer. Via MiXCR, TCRdb re-called the multiplex PCR reads, giving one row per CDR3 protein. In the table there are about 180,000 distinct CDR3 sequences, 50% to 75% of which are singletons. Sequencing was carried out using peripheral blood. The receptor set was obtained from a man between 40 and 49 years old with primary liver carcinoma and hepatitis B virus infection.

This clonotype appeared many times. In DNA, the CDR3 is TGCAGCGTTTCACCGACAGCCAATAATGAAAAACTGTTTTTT. This gives the protein CSVSPTANNEKLFF. This chain uses TRBV29-1 with TRBJ1-4, with a tentative D call TRBD1 (5 bases). The germline CDR1 and CDR2 sequences are SQVTM and ANQGSEA. The CDR3 spans 14 residues. With 5 bases removed from V and 4 bases from J, the gap between germline ends came to 14 bases.

In regard to this clonotype: This may come from a read error, since a much larger clone is one base off. CDR3 region: CSVEDWCRAELETQYF. In DNA, the CDR3 is TGCAGCGTTGAAGATTGGTGCAGGGCAGAGTTGGAGACCCAGTACTTC. The chain recombines TRBV29-1 with TRBJ2-5, with D tentatively TRBD1 (5 bases). Trimming removed 0 bases from V and 5 bases from J, with 19 bases in between. The CDR3 sequence is 16 residues long. CDR1 is SQVTM, CDR2 ANQGSEA, per germline.

This clonotype was seen only once. A read error is possible here, since a much larger clone lies one base away. CDR3 in amino acids: CASSHSHSGELFF. CDR3 DNA sequence: TGTGCCAGCAGCCATTCGCACAGCGGGGAGCTGTTTTTT. The genes are TRBV14 and TRBJ2-2; the D is unclear. This CDR3 has 13 amino acids. Trimming took off 3 bases at V and 7 bases at J, with 9 bases between the two ends. The germline V gene has CDR1 SGHDN and CDR2 FVKESK. The full variable domain, its missing parts supplied by reference TRBV14 and TRBJ2-2, is EAGVTQFPSHSVIEKGQTVTLRCDPISGHDNLYWYRRVMGKEIKFLLHFVKESKQDESGMPNNRFLAERTGGTYSTLKVQPAELEDSGVYFCASSHSHSGELFFGEGSRLTVL.

V gene TRBV4-1 combines with J gene TRBJ2-1; 13 bases match TRBD2. V dropped 2 bases and J dropped 6; count of bases not matched to a gene: 4. The CDR3 has 16 amino acids. Germline-derived CDR1 and CDR2 are MGHRA and YSYEKL. The CDR3 loop reads CASSQPTSGRANEQFF. The DNA of the CDR3 is TGCGCCAGCAGCCAACCCACTAGCGGGAGGGCCAATGAGCAGTTCTTC.

The chain employs TRBV10-2 and TRBJ2-5; no definite D call. Trimming cost V 1 base and J 2 bases, with 8 bases left between them. Germline loops: CDR1 WSHSY, CDR2 SAAADI. The length of the CDR3 is 14 residues. CDR3 amino acids: CASSEWWDQETQYF. In DNA, the CDR3 is TGCGCCAGCAGTGAGTGGTGGGATCAAGAGACCCAGTACTTC.

This clonotype was observed a handful of times. The DNA of the CDR3 is TGCGCCAGCAGCCCTCGACAGGGGTTCTCCTACGAGCAGTACTTC. Translating gives CASSPRQGFSYEQYF. This chain joins TRBV4-1 and TRBJ2-7; 8 nucleotides align to TRBD1. CDR1 and CDR2 from the germline V gene are MGHRA and YSYEKL. The CDR3 sequence is 15 residues long. Trimming removed 4 bases from V and 0 bases from J; junction bases left unmatched: 5.

There are many counts of this clonotype. CDR3 nucleotides: TGCAGCGTTTCGGGGCTTTCGGACTATGGCTACACCTTC. It specifies CSVSGLSDYGYTF. The chain links TRBV29-1 to TRBJ1-2; possible D gene TRBD1, 5 bases. Trimming took off 5 bases at V and 3 bases at J, with 13 bases between the two ends. The CDR3 is 13 amino acids. Germline V gene data show CDR1 as SQVTM and CDR2 as ANQGSEA.

The table lists this clonotype with many counts. Here the CDR3 reads CASSYRSQGVVEQFF. CDR3 nucleotide sequence: TGTGCCAGCAGTTATAGATCCCAGGGGGTGGTTGAGCAGTTCTTC. This chain connects TRBV6-2 or TRBV6-3 to TRBJ2-1, with 7 bases identical to TRBD1. This CDR3 is built from 15 residues. The trim removed 3 bases at V and 9 bases at J, leaving 11 bases unmatched. Germline CDR1 MNHEY, CDR2 SVGEGT.

As concerns this clonotype: It is likely a read error, because the conserved phenylalanine at the end of the CDR3 is missing. J is TRBJ2-7 and V is TRBV29-1, with 7 bases that match TRBD2. J lost 5 bases, V lost 2 bases, and 6 bases had no gene match. Germline CDR1 reads SQVTM; CDR2 reads ANQGSEA. The CDR3 totals 13 residues. Here the CDR3 reads CSVECGRENEQYS. DNA of the CDR3: TGCAGCGTTGAATGTGGGAGGGAGAACGAGCAGTACTCC.

This clonotype appeared many times. The chain couples TRBV29-1 to TRBJ2-1, with TRBD1 matching over 7 bases. Losses at the gene ends were 5 bases for V and 9 bases for J; bases not matched to a gene: 7. This CDR3 comprises 12 residues. From germline, CDR1 is SQVTM and CDR2 ANQGSEA. The CDR3 sequence is CSVSGTAFEQFF. DNA of the CDR3: TGCAGCGTTTCCGGGACAGCCTTTGAGCAGTTCTTC.

The V call is TRBV10-3, the J call TRBJ2-2; D is unresolved. The CDR3 extends over 14 amino acids. Trimming took off 9 bases at V and 3 bases at J, with 14 bases between the two ends. Germline values: CDR1 ENHRY, CDR2 SYGVKD. Written as DNA, the CDR3 is TGTGCCATGGCTAATGATGCGGACACCGGGGAGCTGTTTTTT. Translating it yields CAMANDADTGELFF.

A word on this clonotype: This may be a read error: a much more frequent sequence differs by one nucleotide. V is TRBV6-5 and J is TRBJ1-1; D remains unclear. This CDR3 comprises 13 residues. The V gene's germline CDR1 is MNHEY and CDR2 SVGAGI. Deletions cut 4 bases from V and 8 bases from J, with 14 bases between. CDR3 in amino acids: CASSSSWVGEAFF. CDR3 nucleotides: TGTGCCAGCAGTTCCAGCTGGGTCGGGGAAGCTTTCTTT.

This clonotype was observed a handful of times. V and J are TRBV5-1 and TRBJ2-1; either TRBD1 or TRBD2 may fit D (5 bases each). The germline V gene encodes CDR1 SGHRS and CDR2 YFSETQ. Between the trimmed V and J ends, which lost 0 bases and 6 bases, there was a span of 19 bases. The CDR3 runs to 17 residues. CDR3 amino acids: CASSLALGTPASNEQFF. CDR3 DNA sequence: TGCGCCAGCAGCTTGGCCTTGGGGACGCCAGCAAGCAATGAGCAGTTCTTC.

The gene calls are TRBV28 and TRBJ2-5; 7 bases map to TRBD2. After removal of 7 bases from V and 5 bases from J, the junction contained 13 bases not matched to a gene. Germline values: CDR1 MDHEN, CDR2 SYDVKM. The CDR3 length is 15 residues. In DNA form, the CDR3 reads TGTGCCAGCACCCTGTCCGGGAGGCGTGGGGAGACCCAGTACTTC. This codes for CASTLSGRRGETQYF. Full variable domain (outside the CDR3, taken from reference TRBV28 and TRBJ2-5): DVKVTQSSRYLVKRTGEKVFLECVQDMDHENMFWYRQDPGLGLRLIYFSYDVKMKEKGDIPEGYSVSREKKERFSLILESASTNQTSMYLCASTLSGRRGETQYFGPGTRLLVL.

The rearrangement uses TRBV11-2 and TRBJ1-2; D perhaps matches TRBD1 (5 bases). The CDR3 consists of 15 residues. V was clipped by 8 bases and J by 2 bases, with 18 bases between them. CDR1 and CDR2 (germline): SGHAT, FQNNGV. The chain's CDR3 is CASYAWDRTNYGYTF. CDR3 bases: TGTGCCAGCTACGCGTGGGACCGAACGAACTATGGCTACACCTTC.

The chain joins TRBV6-6 to TRBJ2-7; D is perhaps TRBD1 (6 bases). The CDR3 has 16 residues. CDR1 and CDR2 (germline): MNHNY, SVGAGI (reference sequence). V was pared by 0 bases and J by 0 bases, with 12 bases between. CDR3 sequence (DNA): TGTGCCAGCAGTTACTCAGTGGGGGCAAGCTCCTACGAGCAGTACTTC. Its protein is CASSYSVGASSYEQYF.

This clonotype was detected a few times. The chain couples TRBV7-9 to TRBJ2-7; no clear D. Trimming took 3 bases from V and 7 from J, leaving 10 bases between them. Germline lookup yields CDR1 SEHNR and CDR2 FQNEAQ (reference sequence). The CDR3 sequence is 12 residues long. The DNA for the CDR3 is TGTGCCAGCAGCTTGGGGAAGGTAGAGCAGTACTTC. This codes for CASSLGKVEQYF. Supplemented by reference TRBV7-9 and TRBJ2-7, the full variable domain reads DTGVSQNPRHKITKRGQNVTFRCDPISEHNRLYWYRQTLGQGPEFLTYFQNEAQLEKSRLLSDRFSAERPKGSFSTLEIQRTEQGDSAMYLCASSLGKVEQYFGPGTRLTVT.

As to this clonotype: A read error is likely, as this CDR3 ends without the conserved phenylalanine or tryptophan. The chain is built from TRBV11-2 and TRBJ2-1, with TRBD2 as a possible D gene (5 bases). The CDR3 is 16 residues long. The germline V gene has CDR1 SGHAT and CDR2 FQNNGV. Trimming removed 4 bases at V and 8 bases at J, with 21 bases between. The CDR3 is CASSSRPSGRIYEQFS. In nucleotides, the CDR3 is TGTGCCAGCAGCTCGCGCCCGAGCGGTAGGATCTATGAGCAGTTCTCC.

This clonotype occurred once. Just one base apart from a much larger clone, this may be a read error. The chain has TRBV29-1 and TRBJ2-1; 8 nucleotides agree with TRBD1. CDR1 is SQVTM, CDR2 ANQGSEA, per germline. Germline trimming cut 6 bases from V and 10 bases from J; bases unmatched to any gene: 11. This CDR3 spans 13 amino acids. The CDR3 DNA reads as TGCAGCGTCGCACGGGACAGGAGCGAGGAGCAGTTCTTC. Its protein product is CSVARDRSEEQFF.

About this clonotype itself: A read error is possible here, since a much larger clone lies one base away. The rearrangement joins TRBV12-3 or TRBV12-4 to TRBJ2-5; D is unresolved. This CDR3 has 13 amino acids. V was cut by 6 bases and J by 5 bases, with 13 bases left in between. CDR3 region: CASRTWTWETQYF. CDR3 DNA sequence: TGTGCCAGCAGGACCTGGACCTGGGAGACCCAGTACTTC.

This clonotype was detected only a few times. V usage is TRBV4-1 and J usage is TRBJ2-7; D gene unclear. V lost 0 bases to trimming and J lost 3 bases, with 6 bases between them. Germline values: CDR1 MGHRA, CDR2 YSYEKL. CDR3 size: 13 residues. In DNA, the CDR3 is TGCGCCAGCAGCCAAGATCAACGCTACGAGCAGTACTTC. Translating it yields CASSQDQRYEQYF.